These 5 T cell receptor beta chains were all obtained from the same sample, sequenced in a study of OX40 agonist ivuxolimab in advanced cancers. Libraries came from the immunoSEQ multiplex PCR assay. The table comes from immuneACCESS by way of TCRdb, which keeps in-frame sequences with V and J called. Part of the clones is missing from these tables; in studies checked, under half for an unresolved V gene and the rest for unknown reasons. The sample contains about 58,000 clones, roughly 86% of them found a single time. The ten largest clones represent roughly 1.2% of the sample. The material was CD4+ or CD8+ T cells sorted from blood, obtained in a trial of the OX40 agonist ivuxolimab. These TCRs come from an adult with an advanced solid tumor such as melanoma, head and neck, liver or kidney cancer.

The J gene is TRBJ1-5, the V gene TRBV2; D unclear. Germline lookup yields CDR1 SNHLY and CDR2 FYNNEI. V lost 5 bases to trimming and J lost 2 bases, with 13 bases between them. The CDR3 length is 15 residues. The DNA of the CDR3 is TGTGCCAGCAGTAAGGGAGATACCGGCAATCAGCCCCAGCATTTT. It specifies CASSKGDTGNQPQHF.

V gene TRBV29-1 combines with J gene TRBJ2-2, with D maybe TRBD1 (6 bases). The V end lost 5 bases, the J end lost 4 bases, and 11 bases lay between the germline ends. The length of the CDR3 is 13 residues. Germline loops: CDR1 SQVTM, CDR2 ANQGSEA. The CDR3 spells CSVLTGRTGELFF. The CDR3 DNA is TGCAGCGTTTTGACAGGTCGCACCGGGGAGCTGTTTTTT.

This clone was found once. The chain has TRBV2 and TRBJ1-2, with D perhaps TRBD1 (5 bases). This CDR3 contains 12 residues. The V end lost 7 bases, the J end lost 4 bases, and 10 bases lay between the germline ends. CDR1 and CDR2 (germline): SNHLY, FYNNEI. The CDR3 loop reads CASKPGVYGYTF. In DNA form, the CDR3 reads TGTGCCAGCAAGCCGGGGGTCTATGGCTACACCTTC.

This sequence joins TRBV5-3 and TRBJ1-3, with D unresolved. TRBV5-3 is an ORF, and what it does is uncertain. V was trimmed by 2 bases and J by 2 bases, leaving 5 bases between them. This CDR3 is 13 amino acids long. As DNA, the CDR3 is TGTGCCAGAAGCTTAGGGACTGGAAACACCATATATTTT. Its protein is CARSLGTGNTIYF.

The chain uses TRBV21-1 and TRBJ1-1. TRBV21-1 is a pseudogene segment. This CDR3 is built from 17 residues. In DNA form, the CDR3 reads TGTGCCAGCAGCAGACTTGGCGGTCGTTGGTCGGGAGCTGAAGCTTTCTTT. Its translation is CASSRLGGRWSGAEAFF.